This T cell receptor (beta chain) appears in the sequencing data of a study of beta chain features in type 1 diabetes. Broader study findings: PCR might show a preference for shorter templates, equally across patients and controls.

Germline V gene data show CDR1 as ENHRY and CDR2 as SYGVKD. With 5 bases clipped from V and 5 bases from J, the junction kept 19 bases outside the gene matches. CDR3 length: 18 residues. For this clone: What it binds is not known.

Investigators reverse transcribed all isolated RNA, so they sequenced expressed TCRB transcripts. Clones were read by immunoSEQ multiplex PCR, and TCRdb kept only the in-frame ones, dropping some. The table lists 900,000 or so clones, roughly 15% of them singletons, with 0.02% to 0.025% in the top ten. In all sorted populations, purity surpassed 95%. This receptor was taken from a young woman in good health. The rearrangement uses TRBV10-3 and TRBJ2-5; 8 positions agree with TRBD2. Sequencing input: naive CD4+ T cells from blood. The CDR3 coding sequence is TGTGCCATCAGTTCATACAGTTCTGAGGCGGGAGGAATGGAGACCCAGTACTTC. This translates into CAISSYSSEAGGMETQYF.